This T cell receptor beta chain was recovered during a study of T cells after yellow fever vaccination. This clonotype was observed at least ten times. Its antigen is not identified. V gave up 4 bases and J gave up 0 bases, with 13 bases separating them. This CDR3 spans 15 amino acids. The V gene's germline CDR1 is SGHRS and CDR2 YFSETQ. Universal primer sites and UMIs were introduced during 5'RACE template-switching synthesis of TCR cDNA. Each CDR3 protein gets one entry after TCRdb re-called the 5' RACE reads with MiXCR. The data contain 120,000 to 150,000 distinct CDR3 sequences, around 7.7% of them singletons. Study-wide results and limits: A faster peak, day 5 versus 15, was reached by the weaker secondary response.

The receptor's source is a man aged 30 to 39 who received the YFV17D yellow fever vaccine. The specimen comprised CD4+ T cells sorted from PBMCs, sampled 5 days after the yellow fever booster vaccination. The chain links TRBV5-1 to TRBJ1-1; D unclear. CDR3 nucleotides: TGCGCCAGCAGCCCCGGCCGCGGATTGAACACTGAAGCTTTCTTT. Translation gives CASSPGRGLNTEAFF.